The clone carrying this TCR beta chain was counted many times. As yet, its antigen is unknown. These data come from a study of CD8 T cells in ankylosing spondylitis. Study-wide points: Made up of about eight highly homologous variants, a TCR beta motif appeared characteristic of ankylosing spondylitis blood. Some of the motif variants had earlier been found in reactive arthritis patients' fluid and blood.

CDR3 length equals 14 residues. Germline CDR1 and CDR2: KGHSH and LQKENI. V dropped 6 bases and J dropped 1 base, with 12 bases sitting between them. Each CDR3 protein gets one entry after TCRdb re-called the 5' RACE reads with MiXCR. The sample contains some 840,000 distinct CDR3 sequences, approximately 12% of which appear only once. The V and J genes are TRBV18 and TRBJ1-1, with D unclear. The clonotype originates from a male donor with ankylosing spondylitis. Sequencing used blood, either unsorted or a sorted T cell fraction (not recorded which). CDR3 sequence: CASSLTSSNTEAFF. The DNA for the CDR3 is TGTGCCAGCTCGCTAACAAGTTCGAACACTGAAGCTTTCTTT.